The entry below gives a single TCR beta chain sequence along with its context. This clonotype turned up a few times. The antigen it binds to is not known. Per-base qualities were not stored, and no clone one base away is much larger. This entry comes from a study of blood T cells in healthy people across ages (dated by TCRdb to between 2015 and 2017). About the study as a whole: In model experiments, template switching captured roughly one uniquely barcoded TCR beta cDNA molecule for every two T cells. The donors were divided into four age groups: young (average approximately 17 years), middle-aged (approximately 42), aged (approximately 59) and long-lived (about 80). Two additional independent replicas of 1 million unique cDNA reads from the same blood draw were analyzed for two donors (one aged 18 to 30 and one aged 80 or older). The study measured age-related changes in TCR beta repertoire diversity using deep sequencing normalized with unique cDNA molecular identifiers.

Reading the germline V gene gives CDR1 SGHTA and CDR2 FQGNSA. The CDR3 has 17 amino acids, counting the end cysteine and phenylalanine. Only CDR3 DNA is held: 51 bases, read in frame from base 1. The receptor library was made with 5' RACE. The sequencing machine was an Illumina HiSeq 2500. A second roughly 6 to 12 cycle PCR used a sample-barcoded 5' primer and a J-beta primer mix. A unique molecular identifier was introduced onto each TCR beta cDNA molecule by a template-switch 5' adaptor carrying 12 random nucleotides. Each sample yielded at least 2.5 million CDR3-containing paired-end reads. First-strand cDNA synthesis was performed from all RNA using the Mint cDNA synthesis kit, with priming by a TRBC-specific oligonucleotide. All cDNA was treated with uracil-DNA glycosylase and then went through a first 18-cycle PCR with the universal primers M1SS and BC2_uni_R. In the authors' own workflow: Each sample was normalized by randomly selecting 1 million high-quality reads, each carrying a distinct molecular identifier. Reads sharing molecular identifiers were discarded rather than binned into consensus sequences. CDR3 identification, clonotype clustering and error correction used MiTCR with a Q25 quality threshold and the strictest error-elimination algorithm. A nonparametric unseen species model with Euler transformation was used to estimate a lower bound on total TCR beta diversity. TCRdb reprocessing: public reads trimmed at Q25 with fastp, clones called with MiXCR, in-frame beta chains kept. Every distinct CDR3 protein forms one entry, paired with its most common genes and DNA. It is TCRdb's table, rather than the study itself, that gives the V and J calls and clone size. The sample records 750,000 or so distinct CDR3 sequences, 25% of which are singletons. The ten largest clones add up to 9.4% of the sample.

Donors were a few dozen systemically healthy Caucasian individuals from Russia aged 6 to 90 years. Roughly 10 milliliters of peripheral blood were collected from each donor into EDTA-treated Vacutainer tubes. Ficoll-Paque density-gradient centrifugation was used to isolate PBMCs, with at least 7 million per sample. Trizol reagent was used to extract total RNA from the PBMCs, yielding at least 6 micrograms per sample. Naive CD45RAhigh/CD27high T cell percentages were measured by flow cytometry on a PBMC aliquot from every donor. Summary of the overall study and its limitations: Because the CMV infection status of the donors was unknown, age-related changes in expanded clonotypes may potentially have been confounded. There was a strong correlation between observed TCR beta diversity and the percentage of naive T cells measured by flow cytometry. Compared with the aged group, the long-lived group had more naive CD4+ T cells, fewer expanded clones and increased TCR diversity, suggesting age selection. As age increased, observed TCR beta diversity per million T cells dropped in a roughly linear way, and a significant reduction was already evident by age 40. Conclusive comparison of naive and antigen-experienced compartments was prevented by the profiling of bulk unsorted PBMCs. Total diversity estimates from one million sequenced T cells were considered lower bounds and underestimates.

This sample also appeared in a second study, on T cells of mothers and their children. Reported in the second study: Donors were nine systemically healthy Caucasian individuals: three mothers and their six children. cDNA synthesis used all of the extracted RNA, with around 1.4 ug of RNA in each 15 ul reaction. In the second PCR, sample barcodes and 2-4 random nucleotides were introduced via the M1S primer. More than 8 million TCR beta CDR3 reads were obtained from each mother, and some 3.3 million reads were obtained from each child. Thymic selection similarly shapes TCR recombination output in related and unrelated pairs, with minor effect from inherited differences. Related mother-child pairs always showed normalized repertoire overlap that was slightly higher than in unrelated mother-child pairs, though the difference was never significant. Persistent microchimeric T cell clones were not detected, at a sensitivity of about 90 clones per million clonotypes. Deep NGS was used in the study to compare the TCR beta repertoires of mothers and children and to look for features that separate related mother-child pairs from unrelated individuals. On average, the children were roughly 12 +/- 4 years old, while the mothers were 40 +/- 4 years old. After adapter ligation was performed with NEBNext reagents, the libraries were sequenced on an Illumina HiSeq 2000 with 100+100 nt paired-end reads. To avoid cross-contamination, the mother libraries and the child libraries were prepared a month apart and sequenced in separate runs. For each donor, between about 500,000 and 2,100,000 distinct TCR beta clonotypes were identified. Naive TCR beta clonotypes were estimated from low-frequency clonotypes matched to each donor's FACS-determined naive share, without sorting.

The receptor was derived from a boy aged 5-17 years in good health. Sequenced sample: blood. Recombination joined TRBV7-2 with TRBJ2-5, with a weak D call of TRBD2 (6 bases match). The closer fit of TRBJ2-1 to the DNA end suggests the J call may be wrong. The nucleotide sequence is TGTGCCAGCAGCTTTCAGTCGGGACTGGAGATCTACAATGAGCAGTTCTTC. This translates into CASSFQSGLEIYNEQFF.